The table lists the clone carrying this TCR beta chain with a few counts. Its antigen is still unknown. Germline CDR1 reads SGHAT; CDR2 reads FQNNGV. V dropped 4 bases and J dropped 6; count of bases not matched to a gene: 5. This CDR3 has 14 residues. The sample is drawn from a study of T cell repertoires in cytomegalovirus infection. Turning to the study itself: From public TCR beta signatures came an indication of both CMV infection and matching HLA type.

From the reads, TCRdb called clonotypes with MiXCR, one entry per CDR3 protein. The sample carries over 250,000 distinct CDR3 sequences, 25% recorded once. General observations from the study: Cumulative public TCR beta family frequency identified CMV carriers with the relevant HLA. CMV-specific HLA-C-restricted TCR beta clonotypes dominated the ex vivo response.

The clonotype was recovered from a human donor in good health (CMV status not recorded). Some clones in this sample may be carry-over from other donors' samples. The V call is TRBV11-2, the J call TRBJ1-5; 8 nucleotides agree with TRBD1. The sequenced sample was PBMCs. CDR3 nucleotide sequence: TGTGCCAGCAGCTCCGGGACAGGAATTCAGCCCCAGCATTTT. Its protein product is CASSSGTGIQPQHF.